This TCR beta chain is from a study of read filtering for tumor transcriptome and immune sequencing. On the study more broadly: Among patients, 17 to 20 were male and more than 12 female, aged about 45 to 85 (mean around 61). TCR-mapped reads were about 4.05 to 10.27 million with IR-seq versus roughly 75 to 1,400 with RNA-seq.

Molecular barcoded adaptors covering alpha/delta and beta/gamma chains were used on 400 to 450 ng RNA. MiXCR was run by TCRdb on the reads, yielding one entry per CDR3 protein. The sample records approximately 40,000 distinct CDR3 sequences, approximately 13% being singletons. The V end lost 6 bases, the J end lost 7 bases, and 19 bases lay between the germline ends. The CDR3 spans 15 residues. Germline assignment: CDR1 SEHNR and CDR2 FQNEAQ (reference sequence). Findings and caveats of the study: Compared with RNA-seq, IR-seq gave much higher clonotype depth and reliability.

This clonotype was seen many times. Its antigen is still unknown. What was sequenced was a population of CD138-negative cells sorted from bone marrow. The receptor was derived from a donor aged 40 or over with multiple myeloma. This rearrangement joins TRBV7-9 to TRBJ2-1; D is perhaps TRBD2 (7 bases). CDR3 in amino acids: CASRLKGGQANEQFF. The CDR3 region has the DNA TGTGCCAGCAGACTAAAGGGGGGGCAAGCGAATGAGCAGTTCTTC.